The 10 T cell receptor beta chains below all came from one sample that was sequenced in a study of CD8 T cells in ankylosing spondylitis. TCRdb redid the calling of the 5' RACE reads with MiXCR, one entry per CDR3 protein. The data contain around 42,000 distinct CDR3 sequences, 2.7% of them singletons. The sequencing sample was made of blood, either unsorted or a sorted T cell fraction (not recorded which). All receptors derive from a male donor with ankylosing spondylitis or in good health (not recorded which).

This clonotype was counted many times. The CDR3 sequence: CASSGDRGTGELFF. The DNA for the CDR3 is TGTGCCAGCAGCGGGGACAGGGGCACCGGGGAGCTGTTTTTT. This chain uses TRBV9 with TRBJ2-2; 10 bases line up with TRBD1. V dropped 3 bases and J dropped 4; count of bases not matched to a gene: 0. The CDR3 has 14 residues. CDR1 is SGDLS and CDR2 is YYNGEE in the germline V gene.

This clonotype was counted ten times or more. This chain links TRBV9 with TRBJ2-3, with TRBD2 as a possible D gene (5 bases). CDR1 and CDR2 from the germline V gene are SGDLS and YYNGEE. Between the trimmed V and J ends, which lost 0 bases and 1 base, there was a span of 12 bases. CDR3 length: 16 residues. The CDR3 sequence is CASSVGSGVGTDTQYF. CDR3 bases: TGTGCCAGCAGCGTAGGGTCCGGGGTTGGCACAGATACGCAGTATTTT.

This clonotype occurred many times. The chain recombines TRBV14 with TRBJ2-1; TRBD2 matches 9 bases. The J segment lost 7 bases and the V segment lost 3 bases, leaving 16 bases of the junction unmatched. CDR1 SGHDN and CDR2 FVKESK come from the germline V gene. The CDR3 loop spans 18 amino acids. The CDR3 DNA is TGTGCCAGCAGCCACTCTCTCCCAATAGCGGGAGTTGTGAATGAGCAGTTCTTC. The encoded protein is CASSHSLPIAGVVNEQFF. Full variable domain (missing parts from reference TRBV14 and TRBJ2-1): EAGVTQFPSHSVIEKGQTVTLRCDPISGHDNLYWYRRVMGKEIKFLLHFVKESKQDESGMPNNRFLAERTGGTYSTLKVQPAELEDSGVYFCASSHSLPIAGVVNEQFFGPGTRLTVL.

This clonotype has at least ten counts. This sequence joins TRBV9 and TRBJ2-1; 9 bases agree with TRBD2. V shed 2 bases and J 0 bases; nucleotides not matched to a gene: 3. Germline V gene sequence: CDR1 SGDLS, CDR2 YYNGEE. This CDR3 is built from 16 residues. The CDR3 sequence: CASSVSTSGSYNEQFF. The CDR3 DNA sequence: TGTGCCAGCAGCGTCTCGACTAGCGGCTCCTACAATGAGCAGTTCTTC.

This clonotype was seen at least ten times. The J gene is TRBJ2-2, the V gene TRBV9; no clear D gene. CDR3 length: 14 amino acids. The germline V gene has CDR1 SGDLS and CDR2 YYNGEE. V dropped 4 bases and J dropped 6 bases, with 13 bases sitting between them. The CDR3 is CASSKKHSSGELFF. The CDR3 nucleotides are TGTGCCAGCAGCAAAAAACATAGCTCCGGGGAGCTGTTTTTT.

This clonotype was detected ten times or more. This chain connects TRBV9 to TRBJ1-6, with TRBD1 matching 7 bases. The ends lost 4 bases at V and 1 base at J; junction bases unmatched: 2. The CDR3 runs 15 residues. CDR1 is SGDLS, CDR2 YYNGEE, per germline. The CDR3 DNA follows: TGTGCCAGCAGCACACAGGGGTCCTATAATTCACCCCTCCACTTT. Protein product: CASSTQGSYNSPLHF.

This clonotype came up many times. CDR3 bases: TGTGCCAGCAGCGTAGACAACACCGGGGAGCTGTTTTTT. It is translated as CASSVDNTGELFF. This rearrangement joins TRBV9 to TRBJ2-2; the D is unclear. CDR1 and CDR2 (germline): SGDLS, YYNGEE. Trimming took 0 bases from V and 2 from J, leaving 2 bases between them. This CDR3 spans 13 amino acids.

This clonotype was counted at least ten times. This chain connects TRBV9 to TRBJ2-1; 11 bases match TRBD2. The length of the CDR3 is 17 residues. The germline V gene has CDR1 SGDLS and CDR2 YYNGEE. With 4 bases clipped from V and 10 bases from J, the junction kept 16 bases outside the gene matches. CDR3 in DNA: TGTGCCAGCAGCTCCGAACTAGCGGGAGACTTCGCGGACGAGCAGTTCTTC. Its protein is CASSSELAGDFADEQFF.

This clonotype was detected ten times or more. The rearrangement links TRBV9 to TRBJ1-2; 7 bases line up with TRBD1. After removal of 4 bases from V and 5 bases from J, the junction contained 8 bases not matched to a gene. The germline V gene has CDR1 SGDLS and CDR2 YYNGEE. This CDR3 has 14 residues. DNA for the CDR3: TGTGCCAGCAGCCTTGGGACAGTGTCGTATGGCTACACCTTC. It encodes CASSLGTVSYGYTF.

This clonotype was counted many times. This chain uses TRBV9 with TRBJ2-3; a possible D gene is TRBD1 (6 bases). The germline gives CDR1 SGDLS, CDR2 YYNGEE. V shed 4 bases and J shed 3 bases, with 12 bases lying between them. This CDR3 comprises 14 residues. CDR3 DNA: TGTGCCAGCAGCCGGACAGAAGTAACAGATACGCAGTATTTT. This gives the protein CASSRTEVTDTQYF.